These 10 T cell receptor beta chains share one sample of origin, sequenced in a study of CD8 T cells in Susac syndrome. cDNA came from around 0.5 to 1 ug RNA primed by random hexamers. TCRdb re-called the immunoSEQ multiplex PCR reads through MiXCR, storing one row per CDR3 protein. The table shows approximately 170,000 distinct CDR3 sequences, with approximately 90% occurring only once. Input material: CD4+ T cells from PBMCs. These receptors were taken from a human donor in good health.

The CDR3 sequence is CASSLTGADTGELFF. The CDR3 coding sequence is TGTGCCAGCAGCTTAACAGGGGCAGACACCGGGGAGCTGTTTTTT. The V gene is TRBV11-1, the J gene TRBJ2-2; TRBD1 matches at 7 bases. The germline CDR1 and CDR2 sequences are SGHAT and FQDESV (reference sequence). This CDR3 contains 15 residues. V was clipped by 2 bases and J by 3 bases; unmatched bases: 3.

CDR3 DNA: TGTGCCAGCAGCGAAGGGGGAGCGCGCTCCTACAATGAGCAGTTCTTC. It specifies CASSEGGARSYNEQFF. This chain links TRBV11-2 with TRBJ2-1; weak D call: TRBD1 (6 bases). Trimming removed 5 bases at V and 0 bases at J, with 14 bases between. CDR1 SGHAT and CDR2 FQNNGV come from the germline V gene. The CDR3 has 16 residues.

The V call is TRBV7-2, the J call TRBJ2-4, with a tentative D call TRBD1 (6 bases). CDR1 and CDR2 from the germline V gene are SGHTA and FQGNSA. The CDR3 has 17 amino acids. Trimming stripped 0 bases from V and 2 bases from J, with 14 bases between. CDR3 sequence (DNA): TGTGCCAGCAGCTTAGCAGGAGTACAGGGCACCAAAAACATTCAGTACTTC. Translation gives CASSLAGVQGTKNIQYF.

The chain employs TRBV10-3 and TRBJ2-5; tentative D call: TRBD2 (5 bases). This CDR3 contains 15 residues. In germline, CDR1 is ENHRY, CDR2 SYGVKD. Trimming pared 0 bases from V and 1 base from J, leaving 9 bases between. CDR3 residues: CAISESGGGQETQYF. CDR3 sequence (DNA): TGTGCCATCAGTGAGTCTGGAGGAGGCCAAGAGACCCAGTACTTC.

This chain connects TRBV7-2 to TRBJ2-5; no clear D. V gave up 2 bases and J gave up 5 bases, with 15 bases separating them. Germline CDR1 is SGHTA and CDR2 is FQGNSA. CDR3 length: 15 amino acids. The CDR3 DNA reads TGTGCCAGCAGCTTAAATTCTGTAGGTTGGGAGACCCAGTACTTC. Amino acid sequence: CASSLNSVGWETQYF. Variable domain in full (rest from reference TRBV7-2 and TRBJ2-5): GAGVSQSPSNKVTEKGKDVELRCDPISGHTALYWYRQSLGQGLEFLIYFQGNSAPDKSGLPSDRFSAERTGGSVSTLTIQRTQQEDSAVYLCASSLNSVGWETQYFGPGTRLLVL.

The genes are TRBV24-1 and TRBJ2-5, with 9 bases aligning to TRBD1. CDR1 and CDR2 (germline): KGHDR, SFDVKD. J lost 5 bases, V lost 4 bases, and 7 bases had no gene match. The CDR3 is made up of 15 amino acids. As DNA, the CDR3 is TGTGCCACCAGTGACACCGGGACAGGGCGGGAGACCCAGTACTTC. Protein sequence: CATSDTGTGRETQYF.

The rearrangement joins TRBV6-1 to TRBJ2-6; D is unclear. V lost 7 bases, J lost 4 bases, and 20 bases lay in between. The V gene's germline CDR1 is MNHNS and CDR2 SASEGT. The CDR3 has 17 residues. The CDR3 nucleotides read TGTGCCAGCATCCCCCACCGTGGAAGGGAAGGGGCCAACGTCCTGACTTTC. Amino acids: CASIPHRGREGANVLTF.

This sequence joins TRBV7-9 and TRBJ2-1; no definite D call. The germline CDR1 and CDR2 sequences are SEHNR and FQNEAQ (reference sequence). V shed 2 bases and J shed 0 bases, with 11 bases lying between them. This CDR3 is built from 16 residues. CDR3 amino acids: CASSLYDSVSYNEQFF. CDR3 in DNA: TGTGCCAGCAGCTTATACGACTCCGTCTCCTACAATGAGCAGTTCTTC.

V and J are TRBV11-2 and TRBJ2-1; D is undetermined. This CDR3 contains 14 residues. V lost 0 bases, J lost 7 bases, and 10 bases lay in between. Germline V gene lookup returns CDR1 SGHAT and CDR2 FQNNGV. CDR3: CASSLEPVGNEQFF. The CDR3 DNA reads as TGTGCCAGCAGCTTAGAACCCGTGGGGAATGAGCAGTTCTTC.

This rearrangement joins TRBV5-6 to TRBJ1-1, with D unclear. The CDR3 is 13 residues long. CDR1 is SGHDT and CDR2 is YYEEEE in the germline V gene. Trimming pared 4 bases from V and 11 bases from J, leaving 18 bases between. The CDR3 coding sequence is TGTGCCAGCAGCCTTAACACGCCTCGGCGGGCTTTCTTT. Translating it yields CASSLNTPRRAFF.